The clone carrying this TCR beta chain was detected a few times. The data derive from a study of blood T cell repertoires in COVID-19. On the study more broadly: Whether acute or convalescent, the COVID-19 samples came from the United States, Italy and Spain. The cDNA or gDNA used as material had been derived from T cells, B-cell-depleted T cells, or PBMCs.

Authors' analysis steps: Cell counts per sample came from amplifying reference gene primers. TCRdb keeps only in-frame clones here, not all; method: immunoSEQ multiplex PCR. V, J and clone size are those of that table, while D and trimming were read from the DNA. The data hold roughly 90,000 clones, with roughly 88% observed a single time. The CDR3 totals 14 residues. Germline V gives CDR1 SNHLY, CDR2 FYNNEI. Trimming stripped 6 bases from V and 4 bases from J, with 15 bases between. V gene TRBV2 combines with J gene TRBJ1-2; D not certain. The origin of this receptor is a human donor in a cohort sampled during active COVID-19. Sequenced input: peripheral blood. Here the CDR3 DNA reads TGTGCCAGCAGCGGGTATGGGGAGAGCTATGGCTACACCTTC. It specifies CASSGYGESYGYTF.